This T cell receptor (beta chain) was sequenced during a study of blood T cell repertoires in COVID-19. The CDR3 has 15 residues. Germline trimming cut 7 bases from V and 5 bases from J; bases unmatched to any gene: 8. Germline CDR1 is MNHEY and CDR2 is SVGAGI. Generated by immunoSEQ multiplex PCR, the TCRdb table keeps only in-frame clones and is missing some. The sample has about 110,000 clones, around 83% seen once; the top ten hold around 2%. This rearrangement joins TRBV6-5 to TRBJ2-1; 10 nucleotides align to TRBD1. This receptor was obtained from a human donor in a cohort sampled during active COVID-19. Sequencing was carried out using peripheral blood. CDR3: CASTQPGQGHNEQFF. DNA for the CDR3: TGTGCCAGCACTCAACCGGGACAGGGGCACAATGAGCAGTTCTTC.